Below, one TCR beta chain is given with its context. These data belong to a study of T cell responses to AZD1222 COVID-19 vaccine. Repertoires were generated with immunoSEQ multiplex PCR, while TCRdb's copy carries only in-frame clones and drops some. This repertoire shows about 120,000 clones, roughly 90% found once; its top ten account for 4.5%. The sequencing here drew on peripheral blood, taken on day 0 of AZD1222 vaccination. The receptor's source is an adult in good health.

The CDR3 region has the DNA TGTGCCAGCAGTGAAGCCCCGGACAATCAGCCCCAGCATTTT. Translated, it gives CASSEAPDNQPQHF. The rearrangement joins TRBV6-1 to TRBJ1-5; D ambiguous. Germline-derived CDR1 and CDR2 are MNHNS and SASEGT. The CDR3 is made up of 14 amino acids. Trimming removed 0 bases from V and 3 bases from J, with 6 bases in between.